This T cell receptor beta chain came from a study of blood T cell repertoires in COVID-19 (dated by TCRdb to about 2020). About the investigation overall: Collaborator samples came from the United States, Italy and Spain and covered acute and convalescent phases of COVID-19. A freely available public database, intended as a resource for researchers studying the immune response to SARS-CoV-2, is where the repertoires were released. The prospective study material was composed of cDNA or gDNA derived from T cells, B-cell-depleted T cells, or PBMCs. Samples were obtained from the ongoing ImmuneRACE study (first 160 participants) and from approximately 1,200 subjects provided by 6 global collaborators. Nearly every sample came with metadata listing a de-identified subject ID, COVID-19 status, age in years and sex. Deeply sampled blood TCRbeta repertoires from subjects exposed to, actively infected with, or recovered from COVID-19 were included in the dataset. Where HLA class I and class II types were available, the types were taken from metadata supplied by the sample provider, not from assay-based typing. Beyond this particular receptor, the publication reports: Clinical and demographic metadata were provided uncurated, with the amount varying by source and participant.

In the prospective study, participants were about 18 to 89 years old, resided in fewer than 25 geographic areas of the United States, and were enrolled through a virtual design. Cohort assignment in the prospective study relied on participant-reported clinical history from a screening survey and a study questionnaire. Recovered participants in ImmuneRACE Cohort 3 were defined as having two consecutive negative NP/OP PCR tests, clearance from a healthcare professional, or resolution of symptoms. Each participant in the prospective study had whole blood, serum and a nasopharyngeal or oropharyngeal swab collected by mobile phlebotomists. Additional blood draws and questionnaires over an approximately two-month period could optionally be provided by prospective study participants. Blood samples from the prospective study were shipped frozen or at room temperature prior to DNA extraction. The CDR3 measures 15 amino acids from cysteine to phenylalanine. The retained sequence is limited to the CDR3, 45 bases, with the frame set at the first base. Trimmed from V: 6 bases; trimmed from J: 0 bases; junction bases lacking a gene match: 7. CDR1 and CDR2 are drawn from the germline V gene: MDHEN, SYDVKM.

Points on this clone: This clone's antigen is unknown. No per-base quality is available; no much larger clone lies one base away.

TCRbeta CDR3 regions were amplified from genomic DNA by means of the immunoSEQ Assay, a bias-controlled multiplex PCR. Turning to the authors' computational methods: Within the assay, amplification of reference gene primers was used to estimate how many nucleated cells each sample contained. Sequence reads were collapsed and filtered to measure the absolute abundance of every unique TCRbeta CDR3 rearrangement. Productive Simpson clonality was computed per sample as the square root of Simpson's diversity index over productive rearrangements. As stored in TCRdb, this immuneACCESS dataset retains in-frame rearrangements with V and J assigned. A fraction of the clones does not appear; measured against another copy, unresolved V genes explain less than half of the discrepancy, and the remainder lacks a known reason. For V, J and clone size, that table is used; D and trimming come from the DNA. The sample table lists hundreds of thousands of clones, around 84% of them with a count of one. Roughly 2.5% of the sample goes to the ten largest clones.

The sequenced material came from PBMCs or T cells enriched from blood (not recorded which). The chain uses TRBV28 and TRBJ2-7, and 8 junctional nucleotides match TRBD2. This receptor was obtained from a woman aged 45-60 years who had recovered from COVID-19. CDR3 region: CASRRSSGVSYEQYF. The nucleotide sequence reads TGTGCCAGCAGGAGGAGTAGCGGGGTCTCCTACGAGCAGTACTTC.